The 9 T cell receptor beta chains given below trace back to one sample, sequenced in a study of beta chain features in type 1 diabetes. Expressed TCRB transcripts were sequenced, since all the RNA that had been isolated was reverse transcribed. This table comes from immunoSEQ multiplex PCR, and its TCRdb copy is limited to in-frame clones, with some not included. Here the sample spans more than 150,000 clones, around an eighth being singletons. Sequences were obtained from central memory CD4+ T cells from blood. These receptors were collected from a woman aged 18-29 years in good health.

This clone was observed a few times. This sequence joins TRBV7-3 and TRBJ2-1, with 9 bases matching TRBD1. The CDR3 is 15 residues long. Germline CDR1 is SGHTA and CDR2 is FQGTGA. V trimming: 5 bases; J trimming: 8 bases; junction bases outside the gene matches: 10. In nucleotides, the CDR3 is TGTGCCAGCAGCCCACACAGGGGGCTAGGCTATGAGCAGTTCTTC. Its protein product is CASSPHRGLGYEQFF.

The chain joins TRBV7-3 to TRBJ1-2; D might be TRBD1 (6 bases). The CDR3 has 13 residues. V lost 2 bases to trimming and J lost 7 bases, with 11 bases between them. Germline V CDR1 and CDR2: SGHTA, FQGTGA. The CDR3 DNA is TGTGCCAGCAGCTTACCGGGACAAACTGGCTACACCTTC. Translating it yields CASSLPGQTGYTF.

This clone was detected only a few times. This sequence joins TRBV30 and TRBJ1-4, with TRBD1 identical over 9 bases. Germline V gives CDR1 GTSNPN, CDR2 SVGIG (reference sequence). The J segment lost 13 bases and the V segment lost 5 bases, leaving 11 bases of the junction unmatched. The CDR3 loop spans 13 amino acids. The CDR3 DNA reads as TGTGCCTGGGACAGGGGGGGCTTTTCAGGACTGTTTTTT. This codes for CAWDRGGFSGLFF.

This clone has a handful of counts. The CDR3 bases are TGTGCCAGCTCCCCCGTCGGGGGGATCGCCATGAACACTGAAGCTTTCTTT. Translating it yields CASSPVGGIAMNTEAFF. The chain recombines TRBV18 with TRBJ1-1, with a tentative D call TRBD1 (5 bases). Germline V gene data show CDR1 as KGHSH and CDR2 as LQKENI. The CDR3 extends over 17 amino acids. V lost 6 bases and J 0 bases, leaving 20 bases between the germline ends.

The chain links TRBV5-4 to TRBJ2-1; 7 bases align to TRBD1. CDR3 size: 14 residues. Trimming at V came to 4 bases and at J to 6 bases, leaving 7 bases not matched to a gene. Germline CDR1 reads SGHNT; CDR2 reads YYREEE (reference sequence). The CDR3 nucleotides read TGTGCCAGCAGCGATCGACAGGGTGGCAATGAGCAGTTCTTC. Translating it yields CASSDRQGGNEQFF.

In its sample, this clone was seen a few times. V and J are TRBV7-2 and TRBJ2-4; 8 positions agree with TRBD1. V gave up 6 bases and J gave up 7 bases; unmatched junction bases: 5. Germline assignment: CDR1 SGHTA and CDR2 FQGNSA. CDR3 length equals 13 residues. The CDR3 DNA is TGTGCCAGCAGTACCGACAGGGGTAACATTCAGTACTTC. It yields the protein CASSTDRGNIQYF.

A few counts support this clone. The V gene is TRBV29-1, the J gene TRBJ1-2; D is perhaps TRBD1 (5 bases). The germline V and J ends were trimmed by 4 bases and 2 bases, with 8 bases remaining between them. The CDR3 runs to 12 residues. Germline V CDR1 and CDR2: SQVTM, ANQGSEA. For the CDR3, the DNA is TGCAGCGTTGGTGCAGGGAACTATGGCTACACCTTC. Translation: CSVGAGNYGYTF. The full variable domain, with the rest looked up from reference TRBV29-1 and TRBJ1-2, is SAVISQKPSRDICQRGTSLTIQCQVDSQVTMMFWYRQQPGQSLTLIATANQGSEATYESGFVIDKFPISRPNLTFSTLTVSNMSPEDSSIYLCSVGAGNYGYTFGSGTRLTVV.

This clone was seen only a few times. The gene calls are TRBV2 and TRBJ2-5, with TRBD2 identical over 10 bases. Germline assignment: CDR1 SNHLY and CDR2 FYNNEI. This CDR3 region has 14 residues. The ends lost 6 bases at V and 2 bases at J; junction bases unmatched: 3. The CDR3 is CASRTSGAQETQYF. In DNA form, the CDR3 reads TGTGCCAGCAGAACTAGCGGGGCTCAAGAGACCCAGTACTTC. Complete variable domain (other parts from reference TRBV2 and TRBJ2-5): EPEVTQTPSHQVTQMGQEVILRCVPISNHLYFYWYRQILGQKVEFLVSFYNNEISEKSEIFDDQFSVERPDGSNFTLKIRSTKLEDSAMYFCASRTSGAQETQYFGPGTRLLVL.

This sequence joins TRBV4-3 and TRBJ2-2; D is ambiguous. CDR1 is LGHNA and CDR2 is YSLEER in the germline V gene. The CDR3 has 15 residues. V lost 1 base and J 2 bases, leaving 8 bases between the germline ends. The CDR3 spells CASSQGRLNTGELFF. The CDR3 coding sequence is TGCGCCAGCAGCCAAGGGCGACTTAACACCGGGGAGCTGTTTTTT.